These 24 T cell receptor beta chains share one sample of origin, sequenced in a study of blood T cell repertoires in COVID-19. Assay used: immunoSEQ multiplex PCR; TCRdb lists only in-frame clones, some missing. In the table there are some 500,000 clones, roughly 90% of which are singletons. Sequenced input: PBMCs or T cells enriched from blood (not recorded which). The receptors stem from a woman in her 40s who had recovered from COVID-19.

The chain links TRBV7-2 to TRBJ2-1; possibly TRBD1 for D (7 bases). CDR1 and CDR2 (germline): SGHTA, FQGNSA. The CDR3 spans 15 residues. V shed 4 bases and J shed 5 bases, with 15 bases lying between them. The CDR3 region has the DNA TGTGCCAGCAGCTACCAGGGGGGAGTGGACAATGAGCAGTTCTTC. This translates into CASSYQGGVDNEQFF.

The chain's CDR3 is CASSRKRVVDYTDTQYF. Here the CDR3 DNA reads TGCGCCAGCAGCCGTAAACGGGTAGTGGATTACACAGATACGCAGTATTTT. The chain carries TRBV5-1 and TRBJ2-3; D unresolved. Germline-derived CDR1 and CDR2 are SGHRS and YFSETQ. CDR3 length: 17 residues. V shed 4 bases and J shed 2 bases, with 20 bases lying between them.

The chain recombines TRBV29-1 with TRBJ2-3, with D maybe TRBD2 (6 bases). The CDR3 is 15 residues long. Germline V CDR1 and CDR2: SQVTM, ANQGSEA. The V end was cut by 4 bases, the J end by 6 bases, with 20 bases between. The CDR3 nucleotides read TGCAGCGTTGGAGGTCGGGGGAGCGGTGGGGATACGCAGTATTTT. Translating gives CSVGGRGSGGDTQYF.

V is TRBV7-9 and J is TRBJ1-5; D remains ambiguous. The CDR3 spans 14 residues. CDR1 SEHNR and CDR2 FQNEAQ come from the germline V gene (reference sequence). V was pared by 6 bases and J by 5 bases, with 14 bases between. The CDR3 DNA reads as TGTGCCAGCAGTACGGGTGATGGATATCAGCCCCAGCATTTT. Translated, it gives CASSTGDGYQPQHF. The entire variable domain, with the rest obtained from reference TRBV7-9 and TRBJ1-5, is as follows: DTGVSQNPRHKITKRGQNVTFRCDPISEHNRLYWYRQTLGQGPEFLTYFQNEAQLEKSRLLSDRFSAERPKGSFSTLEIQRTEQGDSAMYLCASSTGDGYQPQHFGDGTRLSIL.

The V and J genes are TRBV7-2 and TRBJ2-3, with D possibly being TRBD1 (5 bases). The V gene's germline CDR1 is SGHTA and CDR2 FQGNSA. V was pared by 1 base and J by 5 bases, with 16 bases between. The CDR3 has 16 amino acids. CDR3: CASSLGPRVAGDTQYF. In DNA form, the CDR3 reads TGTGCCAGCAGCTTAGGCCCCAGGGTGGCCGGAGATACGCAGTATTTT.

The V call is TRBV7-2, the J call TRBJ2-2; D uncertain. Trimming shortened V by 1 base and J by 3 bases, and 9 bases separated the two germline ends. This CDR3 is 15 amino acids long. Germline V gene sequence: CDR1 SGHTA, CDR2 FQGNSA. In DNA, the CDR3 is TGTGCCAGCAGCTTAGGGCAGGCTGACACCGGGGAGCTGTTTTTT. Protein: CASSLGQADTGELFF.

This clone was detected once. V gene TRBV4-1 combines with J gene TRBJ2-3; 7 bases are a match to TRBD1. The CDR3 extends over 16 amino acids. V gave up 9 bases and J gave up 4 bases; unmatched junction bases: 16. CDR1 is MGHRA, CDR2 YSYEKL, per germline. CDR3 sequence: CASTATDGQVADTQYF. The CDR3 DNA follows: TGCGCCAGTACCGCAACTGACGGACAGGTGGCAGATACGCAGTATTTT.

This sequence joins TRBV6-2 or TRBV6-3 and TRBJ1-2; 9 bases match TRBD1. V shed 5 bases, J shed 0 bases, and the junction held 7 bases outside the gene matches. This CDR3 region has 16 residues. Germline CDR1 is MNHEY and CDR2 is SVGEGT. DNA for the CDR3: TGTGCCAGCAGTGCTCGTGGGACAGGGCCTAACTATGGCTACACCTTC. It encodes CASSARGTGPNYGYTF.

V usage is TRBV13 and J usage is TRBJ1-1; possibly TRBD1 for D (6 bases). In germline, CDR1 is PRHDT, CDR2 FYEKMQ (reference sequence). V was cut by 5 bases and J by 3 bases, with 10 bases left in between. The CDR3 is 13 residues long. Written as DNA, the CDR3 is TGTGCCAGCAGCGCCTACAGGGACACTGAAGCTTTCTTT. This codes for CASSAYRDTEAFF.

This clone has just a few counts. The chain is built from TRBV3-1 (or the pseudogene TRBV3-2) and TRBJ2-7; tentatively, D is TRBD2 (6 bases). V shed 1 base and J shed 2 bases, with 9 bases lying between them. Germline CDR1 reads LGHDT; CDR2 reads YNNKEL (reference sequence). The CDR3 has 14 amino acids. DNA of the CDR3: TGTGCCAGCAGCCAAGTCGGGGGAACCTACGAGCAGTACTTC. Its protein is CASSQVGGTYEQYF.

CDR3: CASSDLIGNTIYF. CDR3 in DNA: TGTGCCAGTAGTGACTTAATCGGGAACACCATATATTTT. The chain couples TRBV19 to TRBJ1-3; D not resolved. CDR1 LNHDA and CDR2 SQIVND come from the germline V gene (reference sequence). The length of the CDR3 is 13 residues. Trimming stripped 5 bases from V and 7 bases from J, with 12 bases between.

This sequence joins TRBV24-1 and TRBJ2-3; D gene uncertain. Trimming stripped 2 bases from V and 1 base from J, with 15 bases between. CDR3 length equals 17 residues. Looked up from germline, CDR1 is KGHDR and CDR2 is SFDVKD. CDR3 protein: CATSDWRGKSGTDTQYF. The CDR3 coding sequence is TGTGCCACCAGTGATTGGAGAGGAAAGTCTGGCACAGATACGCAGTATTTT.

The chain employs TRBV12-5 and TRBJ2-1; D is perhaps TRBD1 (6 bases). Trimming pared 1 base from V and 2 bases from J, leaving 27 bases between. Germline CDR1 and CDR2: LGHNT and FRNRAP. The CDR3 is made up of 21 amino acids. Written as DNA, the CDR3 is TGTGCTAGTGGTTTGGCAGGGGTACCCTATTCTCGGGGTAGGCCCTACAATGAGCAGTTCTTC. It codes for CASGLAGVPYSRGRPYNEQFF.

The CDR3 DNA sequence: TGTGCCAGCAGTTATTCAGGGGAGAAGCCCCAGCATTTT. Its protein is CASSYSGEKPQHF. This sequence joins TRBV6-2 or TRBV6-3 and TRBJ1-5; D might be TRBD1 (6 bases). V was clipped by 3 bases and J by 8 bases, with 11 bases between them. Germline-derived CDR1 and CDR2 are MNHEY and SVGEGT. The CDR3 has 13 amino acids.

This rearrangement joins TRBV27 to TRBJ1-1; a weak D match, TRBD1 (5 bases). V lost 10 bases to trimming and J lost 0 bases, with 12 bases between them. The CDR3 length is 13 residues. Germline V gives CDR1 MNHEY, CDR2 SMNVEV (reference sequence). The CDR3 loop is CATADSLNTEAFF. For the CDR3, the DNA is TGTGCCACTGCCGACAGTTTGAACACTGAAGCTTTCTTT.

This clone was detected a few times. The V and J genes are TRBV7-2 and TRBJ2-1; a possible D gene is TRBD2 (6 bases). The CDR3 covers 14 residues. Trimming removed 2 bases from V and 8 bases from J, with 13 bases in between. CDR1 and CDR2 (germline): SGHTA, FQGNSA. CDR3 loop: CASSLIPPGDEQFF. DNA for the CDR3: TGTGCCAGCAGCTTAATCCCCCCGGGAGATGAGCAGTTCTTC.

The chain is built from TRBV29-1 and TRBJ2-7; 8 bases line up with TRBD2. Germline V lookup: CDR1 SQVTM, CDR2 ANQGSEA. The CDR3 is 13 amino acids. V shed 5 bases and J 8 bases; nucleotides not matched to a gene: 11. The CDR3 DNA follows: TGCAGCGTTAAGGGGAGACTAGCGAGCCAGCAGTACTTC. Its protein is CSVKGRLASQQYF.

Here the CDR3 DNA reads TGCGCCAGCAGCCAAGATCACAGCCTTACGAACACCGGGGAGCTGTTTTTT. As protein: CASSQDHSLTNTGELFF. This chain connects TRBV4-3 to TRBJ2-2; D is ambiguous. This CDR3 region has 17 residues. Germline CDR1 LGHNA, CDR2 YSLEER. The V end lost 0 bases, the J end lost 0 bases, and 11 bases lay between the germline ends.

The rearrangement joins TRBV6-2 or TRBV6-3 to TRBJ2-7; maybe TRBD2 (6 bases). There are 14 residues in the CDR3. Trimming cost V 2 bases and J 5 bases, with 13 bases left between them. The V gene's germline CDR1 is MNHEY and CDR2 SVGEGT. The CDR3 region is CASSYIGGPHEQYF. The CDR3 nucleotides read TGTGCCAGCAGTTACATCGGAGGGCCCCACGAGCAGTACTTC.

The rearrangement links TRBV20-1 to TRBJ2-2; D is unclear. V lost 3 bases to trimming and J lost 1 base, with 9 bases between them. This CDR3 has 14 residues. Germline V gene sequence: CDR1 DFQATT, CDR2 SNEGSKA (reference sequence). CDR3 residues: CSASKHRNTGELFF. DNA for the CDR3: TGCAGTGCTAGTAAGCACCGGAACACCGGGGAGCTGTTTTTT.

The rearrangement uses TRBV20-1 and TRBJ2-7, with D possibly matching TRBD1 (6 bases). This CDR3 has 10 amino acids. Germline V gene lookup returns CDR1 DFQATT and CDR2 SNEGSKA (reference sequence). Between the trimmed V and J ends, which lost 4 bases and 9 bases, there was a span of 10 bases. The CDR3 DNA is TGCAGTGCTAAGGGACAAGGGCAGTACTTC. Amino acid sequence: CSAKGQGQYF.

The V and J genes are TRBV10-3 and TRBJ1-1, with D possibly being TRBD1 (6 bases). In germline, CDR1 is ENHRY, CDR2 SYGVKD. CDR3 length: 15 residues. V lost 3 bases to trimming and J lost 1 base, with 12 bases between them. The CDR3 nucleotides are TGTGCCATCAGTGATGGACAGAGTGAGAACACTGAAGCTTTCTTT. Translating it yields CAISDGQSENTEAFF.

The chain uses TRBV6-5 and TRBJ1-3, with D unresolved. V shed 2 bases and J shed 2 bases, with 7 bases lying between them. CDR3 length: 14 residues. CDR1 and CDR2 (germline): MNHEY, SVGAGI. The CDR3 DNA is TGTGCCAGCAGTTACGGAGGTACTGGAAACACCATATATTTT. It codes for CASSYGGTGNTIYF.

The CDR3 sequence: CASSKVMEPQYF. The CDR3 DNA reads as TGTGCCAGCAGCAAAGTAATGGAGCCCCAGTACTTC. The chain uses TRBV21-1 and TRBJ2-5; the DNA was not used to check the table's D call, TRBD2. TRBV21-1 is flagged as a pseudogene. The CDR3 is 12 residues long.